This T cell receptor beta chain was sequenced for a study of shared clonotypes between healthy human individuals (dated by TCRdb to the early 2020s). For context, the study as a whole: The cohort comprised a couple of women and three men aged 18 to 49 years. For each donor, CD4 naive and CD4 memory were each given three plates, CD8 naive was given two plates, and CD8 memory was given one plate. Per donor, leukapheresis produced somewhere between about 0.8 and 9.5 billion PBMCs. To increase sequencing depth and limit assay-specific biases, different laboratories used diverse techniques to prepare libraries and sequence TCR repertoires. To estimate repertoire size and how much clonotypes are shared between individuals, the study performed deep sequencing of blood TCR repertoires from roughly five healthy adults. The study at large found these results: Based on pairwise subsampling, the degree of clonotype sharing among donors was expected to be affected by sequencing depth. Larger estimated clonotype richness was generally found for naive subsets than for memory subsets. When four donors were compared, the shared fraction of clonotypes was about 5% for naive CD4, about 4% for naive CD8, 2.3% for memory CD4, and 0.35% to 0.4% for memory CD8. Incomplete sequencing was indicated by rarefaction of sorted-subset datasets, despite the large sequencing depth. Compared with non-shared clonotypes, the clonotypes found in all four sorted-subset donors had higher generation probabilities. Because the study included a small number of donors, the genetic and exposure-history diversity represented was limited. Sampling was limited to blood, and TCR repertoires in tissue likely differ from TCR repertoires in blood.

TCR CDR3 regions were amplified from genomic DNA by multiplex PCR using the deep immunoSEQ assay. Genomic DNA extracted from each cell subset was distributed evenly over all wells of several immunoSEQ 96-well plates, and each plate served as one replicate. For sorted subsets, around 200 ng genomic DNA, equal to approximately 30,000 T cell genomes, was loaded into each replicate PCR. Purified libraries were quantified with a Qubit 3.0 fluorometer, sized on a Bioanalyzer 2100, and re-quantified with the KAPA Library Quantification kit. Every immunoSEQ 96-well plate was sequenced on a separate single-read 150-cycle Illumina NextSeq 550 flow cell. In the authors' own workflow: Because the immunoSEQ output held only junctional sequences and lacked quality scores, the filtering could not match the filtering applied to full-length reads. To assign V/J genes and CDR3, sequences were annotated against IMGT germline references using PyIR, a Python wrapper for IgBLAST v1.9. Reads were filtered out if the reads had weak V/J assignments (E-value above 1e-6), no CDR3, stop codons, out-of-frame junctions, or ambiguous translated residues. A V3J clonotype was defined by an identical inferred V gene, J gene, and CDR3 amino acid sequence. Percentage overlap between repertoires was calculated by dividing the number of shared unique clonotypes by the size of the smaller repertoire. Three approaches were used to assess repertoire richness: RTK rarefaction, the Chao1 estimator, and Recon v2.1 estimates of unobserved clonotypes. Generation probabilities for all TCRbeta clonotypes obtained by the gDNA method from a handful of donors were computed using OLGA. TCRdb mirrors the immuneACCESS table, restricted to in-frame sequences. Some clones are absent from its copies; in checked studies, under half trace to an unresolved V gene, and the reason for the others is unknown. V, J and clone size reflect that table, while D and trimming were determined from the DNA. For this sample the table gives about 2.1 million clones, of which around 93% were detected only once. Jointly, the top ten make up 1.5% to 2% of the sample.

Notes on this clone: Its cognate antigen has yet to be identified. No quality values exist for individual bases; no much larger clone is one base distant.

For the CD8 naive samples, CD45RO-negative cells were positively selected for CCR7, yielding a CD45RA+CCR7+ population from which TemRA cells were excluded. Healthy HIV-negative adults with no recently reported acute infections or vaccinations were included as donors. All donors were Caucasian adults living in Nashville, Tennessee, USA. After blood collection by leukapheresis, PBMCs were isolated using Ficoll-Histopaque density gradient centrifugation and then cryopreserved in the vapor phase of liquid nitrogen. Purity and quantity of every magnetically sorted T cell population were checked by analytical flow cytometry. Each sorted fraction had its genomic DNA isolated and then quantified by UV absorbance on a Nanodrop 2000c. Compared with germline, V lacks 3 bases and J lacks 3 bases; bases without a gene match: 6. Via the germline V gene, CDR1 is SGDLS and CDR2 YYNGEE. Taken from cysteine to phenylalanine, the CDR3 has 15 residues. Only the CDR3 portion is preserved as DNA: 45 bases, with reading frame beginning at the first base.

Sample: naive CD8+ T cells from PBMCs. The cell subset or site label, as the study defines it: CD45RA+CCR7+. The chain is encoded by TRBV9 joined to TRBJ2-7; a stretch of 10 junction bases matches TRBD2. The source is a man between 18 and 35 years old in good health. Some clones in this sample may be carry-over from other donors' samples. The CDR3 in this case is CASSGSSGSYYEQYF. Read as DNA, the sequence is TGTGCCAGCAGCGGGTCTAGCGGGAGTTACTACGAGCAGTACTTC.